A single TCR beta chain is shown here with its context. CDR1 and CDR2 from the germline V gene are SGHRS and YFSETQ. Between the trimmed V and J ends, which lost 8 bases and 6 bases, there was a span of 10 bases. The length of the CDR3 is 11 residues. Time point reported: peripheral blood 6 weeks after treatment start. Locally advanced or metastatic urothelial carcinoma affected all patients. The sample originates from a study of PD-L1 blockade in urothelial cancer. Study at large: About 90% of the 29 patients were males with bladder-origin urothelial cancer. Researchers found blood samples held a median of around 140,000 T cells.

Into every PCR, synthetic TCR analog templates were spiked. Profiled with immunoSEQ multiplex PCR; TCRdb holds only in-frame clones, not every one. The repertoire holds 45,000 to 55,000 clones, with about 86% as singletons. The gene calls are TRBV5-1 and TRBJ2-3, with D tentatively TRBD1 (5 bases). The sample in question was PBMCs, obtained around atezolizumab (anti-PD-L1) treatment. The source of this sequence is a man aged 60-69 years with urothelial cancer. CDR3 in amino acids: CASGAPDTQYF. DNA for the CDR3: TGCGCCAGTGGGGCTCCGGATACGCAGTATTTT.